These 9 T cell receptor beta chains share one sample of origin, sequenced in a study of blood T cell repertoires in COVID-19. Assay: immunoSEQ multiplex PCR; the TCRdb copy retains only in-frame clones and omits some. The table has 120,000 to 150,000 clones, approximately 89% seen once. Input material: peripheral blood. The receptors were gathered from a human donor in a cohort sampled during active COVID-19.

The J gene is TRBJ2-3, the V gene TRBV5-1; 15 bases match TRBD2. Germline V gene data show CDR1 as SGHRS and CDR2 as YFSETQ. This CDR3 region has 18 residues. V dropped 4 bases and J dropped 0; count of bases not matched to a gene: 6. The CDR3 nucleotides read TGCGCCAGCAGCATAGGGACTAGCGGGGGGACTAGCACAGATACGCAGTATTTT. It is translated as CASSIGTSGGTSTDTQYF.

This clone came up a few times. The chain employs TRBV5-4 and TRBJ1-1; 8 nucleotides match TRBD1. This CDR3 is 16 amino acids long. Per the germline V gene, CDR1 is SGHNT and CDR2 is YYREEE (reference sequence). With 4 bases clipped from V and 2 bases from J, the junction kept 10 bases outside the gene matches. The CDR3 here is CASSGGVPGGNTEAFF. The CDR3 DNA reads TGTGCCAGCAGCGGGGGGGTGCCAGGGGGCAACACTGAAGCTTTCTTT.

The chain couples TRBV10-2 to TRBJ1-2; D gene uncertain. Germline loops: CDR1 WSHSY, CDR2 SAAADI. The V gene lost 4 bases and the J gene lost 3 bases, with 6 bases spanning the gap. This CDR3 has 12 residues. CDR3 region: CASSAPDYGYTF. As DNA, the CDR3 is TGCGCCAGCAGTGCCCCGGACTATGGCTACACCTTC.

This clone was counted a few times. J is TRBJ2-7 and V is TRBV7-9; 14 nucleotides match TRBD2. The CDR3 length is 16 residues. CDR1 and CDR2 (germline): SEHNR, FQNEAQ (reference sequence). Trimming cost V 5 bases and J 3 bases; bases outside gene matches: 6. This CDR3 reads CASSPDGTSGGYEQYF. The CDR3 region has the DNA TGTGCCAGCAGCCCGGACGGGACTAGCGGGGGCTACGAGCAGTACTTC.

As DNA, the CDR3 is TGTGCCAGCAGTGAAGACAGTCCCTATGGCTACACCTTC. Translation: CASSEDSPYGYTF. The V gene is TRBV2, the J gene TRBJ1-2; the D is unclear. Germline V gene data show CDR1 as SNHLY and CDR2 as FYNNEI. V dropped 1 base and J dropped 4 bases, with 7 bases sitting between them. The CDR3 totals 13 residues.

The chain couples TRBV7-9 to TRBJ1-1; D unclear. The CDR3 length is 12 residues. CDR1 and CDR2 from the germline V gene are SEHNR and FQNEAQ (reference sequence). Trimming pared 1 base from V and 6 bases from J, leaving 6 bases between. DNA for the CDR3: TGTGCCAGCAGCTTAGTATGGCCTGAAGCTTTCTTT. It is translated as CASSLVWPEAFF.

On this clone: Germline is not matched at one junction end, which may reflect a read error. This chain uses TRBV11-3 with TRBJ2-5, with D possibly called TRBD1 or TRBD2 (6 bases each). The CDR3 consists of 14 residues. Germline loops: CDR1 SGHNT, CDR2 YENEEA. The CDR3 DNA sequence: TGTGCCAGCAGCCTAGAGGGGGGTGTGGAGACCCAGTACTTC. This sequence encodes CASSLEGGVETQYF.

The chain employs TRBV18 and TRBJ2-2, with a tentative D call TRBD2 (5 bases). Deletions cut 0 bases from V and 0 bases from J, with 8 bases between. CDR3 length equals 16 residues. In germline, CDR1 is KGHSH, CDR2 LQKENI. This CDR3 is CASSPPIGANTGELFF. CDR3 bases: TGTGCCAGCTCACCACCGATCGGGGCGAACACCGGGGAGCTGTTTTTT.

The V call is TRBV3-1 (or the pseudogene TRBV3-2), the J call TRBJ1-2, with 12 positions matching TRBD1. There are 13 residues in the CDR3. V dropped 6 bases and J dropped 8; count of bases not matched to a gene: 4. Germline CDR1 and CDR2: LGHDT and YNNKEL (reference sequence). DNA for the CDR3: TGTGCCAGCAGGGGACAGGGGGCGCGGGGCTACACCTTC. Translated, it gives CASRGQGARGYTF.